This note documents a single T cell receptor beta chain sequence. This sample is part of a study of blood T cell repertoires in COVID-19. The wider study: Acute and convalescent COVID-19 samples came from the United States, Italy and Spain. Sample material is recorded as cDNA or gDNA derived from T cells, B-cell-depleted T cells, or PBMCs.

Methods used by the authors: Counts of nucleated cells, estimated from reference gene primer amplification, were obtained. Using immunoSEQ multiplex PCR, the repertoire was profiled, and TCRdb retains in-frame clones only, with some absent. V and J calls and clone size follow that table, whereas D and trimming were derived from the DNA. This table holds 150,000 to 200,000 clones, more than 85% found once. The germline V and J ends were trimmed by 7 bases and 0 bases, with 7 bases remaining between them. From germline, CDR1 is MNHEY and CDR2 SVGAGI. The CDR3 consists of 14 residues. The chain is built from TRBV6-5 and TRBJ2-6; D not resolved. Material for sequencing was peripheral blood. The clonotype comes from a man younger than 30 with acute or convalescent COVID-19. This CDR3 reads CASKESSGANVLTF. The DNA for the CDR3 is TGTGCCAGCAAGGAGAGCTCTGGGGCCAACGTCCTGACTTTC.